These 24 T cell receptor beta chains originate from one sample sequenced in a study of CXCR3-negative and CXCR3-positive naive CD8 T cells. The TRB cDNA libraries were prepared by 5' RACE with UMI labels. One entry per CDR3 protein, without DNA, is what TCRdb gives after re-calling the 5' RACE reads. The sample has under 75,000 distinct CDR3 sequences; the top ten hold roughly 4.2%. The source material was naive CXCR3- CD8+ T cells from blood. Subset in this sample: CD45RO-CCR7+CD27+CD95- naive CD8+ T cells lacking CXCR3 (TNR3-). The source is a human donor in good health. Some clones in this sample may be carry-over from other donors' samples.

This sequence joins TRBV28 and TRBJ2-7; TCRdb proposes TRBD1, but this gene call is untestable without DNA. CDR3 length: 12 amino acids. The germline V gene has CDR1 MDHEN and CDR2 SYDVKM. CDR3 protein: CASSFVGGEQYF.

The chain has TRBV29-1 and TRBJ1-1. Germline CDR1 SQVTM, CDR2 ANQGSEA. The CDR3 spans 15 residues. The CDR3 region is CSVIFFSYMNTEAFF. Full variable domain (missing parts from reference TRBV29-1 and TRBJ1-1): SAVISQKPSRDICQRGTSLTIQCQVDSQVTMMFWYRQQPGQSLTLIATANQGSEATYESGFVIDKFPISRPNLTFSTLTVSNMSPEDSSIYLCSVIFFSYMNTEAFFGQGTRLTVV.

The rearrangement joins TRBV7-6 to TRBJ2-7; TCRdb selects TRBD1, and the lack of DNA leaves this call unchecked. Looked up from germline, CDR1 is SGHVS and CDR2 is FNYEAQ. The CDR3 is 15 amino acids. The CDR3 protein is CASSLDRGLNYEQYF.

This sequence joins TRBV7-3 and TRBJ2-3; the D call of TRBD2 rests on TCRdb alone, since no DNA is present to check it. This CDR3 region has 17 residues. Germline CDR1 and CDR2: SGHTA and FQGTGA. This CDR3 reads CASGLGAGAPEVDTQYF. Full variable domain (missing parts from reference TRBV7-3 and TRBJ2-3): GAGVSQTPSNKVTEKGKYVELRCDPISGHTALYWYRQSLGQGPEFLIYFQGTGAADDSGLPNDRFFAVRPEGSVSTLKIQRTERGDSAVYLCASGLGAGAPEVDTQYFGPGTRLTVL.

The chain is built from TRBV29-1 and TRBJ2-7; TCRdb indicates TRBD1, and absent DNA this call remains unverified. Per the germline V gene, CDR1 is SQVTM and CDR2 is ANQGSEA. This CDR3 has 12 residues. CDR3 protein: CSVAGTGAEQYF.

The V gene is TRBV20-1, the J gene TRBJ1-2; the D call of TRBD1 rests on TCRdb alone, since no DNA is present to check it. Germline V gene lookup returns CDR1 DFQATT and CDR2 SNEGSKA (reference sequence). The CDR3 extends over 15 amino acids. CDR3 residues: CSARDLDNGSYGYTF.

This rearrangement joins TRBV12-3 or TRBV12-4 to TRBJ2-7; checking the TCRdb D call of TRBD2 is not possible without DNA. CDR3 size: 13 residues. The CDR3 is CASSPGGPNEQYF.

The genes are TRBV7-2 and TRBJ2-5; TCRdb designates TRBD1, a call that cannot be tested without DNA. Germline CDR1 and CDR2: SGHTA and FQGNSA. The CDR3 sequence is 15 residues long. The CDR3 here is CASSTPDRERETQYF.

V is TRBV24-1 and J is TRBJ2-1; the TCRdb D gene call, TRBD1, has no DNA to confirm it. Germline V gene lookup returns CDR1 KGHDR and CDR2 SFDVKD. The CDR3 is 13 residues long. This CDR3 is CATSGTGPLGQFF.

The gene calls are TRBV6-2 or TRBV6-3 and TRBJ2-7. The V gene's germline CDR1 is MNHEY and CDR2 SVGEGT. The CDR3 loop spans 14 amino acids. This chain's CDR3 is CASSYSGGPYEQYF.

V and J are TRBV28 and TRBJ2-3. Looked up from germline, CDR1 is MDHEN and CDR2 is SYDVKM. This CDR3 region has 14 residues. CDR3 loop: CASSLSWGTDTQYF.

The chain has TRBV20-1 and TRBJ2-7; no DNA is available, so the TRBD1 call from TCRdb remains unchecked. The CDR3 is made up of 13 amino acids. Germline V CDR1 and CDR2: DFQATT, SNEGSKA (reference sequence). The CDR3 spells CSVTGGTSYEQYF.

The chain combines TRBV7-9 with TRBJ2-1; as DNA is missing, the TRBD1 call by TCRdb cannot be tested. Germline-derived CDR1 and CDR2 are SEHNR and FQNEAQ (reference sequence). This CDR3 contains 16 residues. The CDR3: CASSLTTGGNSYEQYF. Based on the CDR3 plus reference TRBV7-9 and TRBJ2-1, the full variable domain is DTGVSQNPRHKITKRGQNVTFRCDPISEHNRLYWYRQTLGQGPEFLTYFQNEAQLEKSRLLSDRFSAERPKGSFSTLEIQRTEQGDSAMYLCASSLTTGGNSYEQYFGPGTRLTVL.

The chain joins TRBV2 to TRBJ2-2. Germline CDR1 is SNHLY and CDR2 is FYNNEI. The CDR3 length is 15 residues. The CDR3 is CASCDSLMNTGELFF. Together with reference TRBV2 and TRBJ2-2, the CDR3 gives the full variable domain: EPEVTQTPSHQVTQMGQEVILRCVPISNHLYFYWYRQILGQKVEFLVSFYNNEISEKSEIFDDQFSVERPDGSNFTLKIRSTKLEDSAMYFCASCDSLMNTGELFFGEGSRLTVL.

This chain connects TRBV9 to TRBJ2-7; no DNA is available, so the TRBD1 call from TCRdb remains unchecked. This CDR3 is 12 amino acids long. Germline CDR1 is SGDLS and CDR2 is YYNGEE. CDR3 region: CASSVSGDEQYF.

This rearrangement joins TRBV27 to TRBJ1-1; the D call of TRBD1 rests on TCRdb alone, since no DNA is present to check it. CDR3 length equals 14 residues. Germline CDR1 MNHEY, CDR2 SMNVEV (reference sequence). The CDR3 loop reads CASSGTGGRTEAFF.

The chain couples TRBV29-1 to TRBJ2-1; TCRdb designates TRBD1, a call that cannot be tested without DNA. In germline, CDR1 is SQVTM, CDR2 ANQGSEA. This CDR3 spans 14 amino acids. CDR3 sequence reads: CSVRTGDLVDEQFF.

The J gene is TRBJ2-1, the V gene TRBV7-9; TCRdb's D call, TRBD1, is unchecked because there is no DNA. The CDR3 is 15 amino acids. Germline V gene sequence: CDR1 SEHNR, CDR2 FQNEAQ (reference sequence). CDR3 residues: CASSQGLTVYNEQFF.

This sequence joins TRBV27 and TRBJ2-1. The CDR3 runs 12 residues. Germline V gene data show CDR1 as MNHEY and CDR2 as SMNVEV (reference sequence). The chain's CDR3 is CASSFGVNEQFF.

V gene TRBV20-1 combines with J gene TRBJ2-3; the TCRdb call, TRBD2, lacks DNA for checking. This CDR3 is built from 17 residues. Germline CDR1 reads DFQATT; CDR2 reads SNEGSKA (reference sequence). CDR3: CSARGATSGAYIDTQYF.

The V call is TRBV10-3, the J call TRBJ2-1; TCRdb proposes TRBD2, but this gene call is untestable without DNA. Germline CDR1 is ENHRY and CDR2 is SYGVKD. This CDR3 has 15 amino acids. The CDR3 reads CAIRTGTSGNNEQFF.

The gene calls are TRBV9 and TRBJ1-6. CDR1 and CDR2 from the germline V gene are SGDLS and YYNGEE. The CDR3 runs 16 residues. This CDR3 is CASSVDGFRNNSPLHF.

The rearrangement links TRBV5-1 to TRBJ1-1. Germline loops: CDR1 SGHRS, CDR2 YFSETQ. The CDR3 runs 14 residues. CDR3: CASSLEAAYTEAFF.

The chain joins TRBV28 to TRBJ2-1. The CDR3 has 14 amino acids. CDR1 and CDR2 from the germline V gene are MDHEN and SYDVKM. This chain's CDR3 is CASKERSSYNEQFF. The full variable domain, its missing parts supplied by reference TRBV28 and TRBJ2-1, is DVKVTQSSRYLVKRTGEKVFLECVQDMDHENMFWYRQDPGLGLRLIYFSYDVKMKEKGDIPEGYSVSREKKERFSLILESASTNQTSMYLCASKERSSYNEQFFGPGTRLTVL.